These 10 T cell receptor beta chains came from one sample sequenced in a study of blood T cell repertoires in COVID-19. Method: immunoSEQ multiplex PCR; TCRdb's copy keeps in-frame clones and lacks some. Of roughly 68,000 clones in the sample, roughly 80% are singletons; the top ten hold about 3.8%. Sequenced input: PBMCs or T cells enriched from blood (not recorded which). The receptor set was obtained from a woman between 40 and 50 years old with acute COVID-19.

The chain uses TRBV18 and TRBJ1-6; D is undetermined. V was pared by 3 bases and J by 7 bases, with 10 bases between. The CDR3 runs 14 residues. CDR1 is KGHSH and CDR2 is LQKENI in the germline V gene. CDR3 sequence: CASSPAGYNSPLHF. The CDR3 coding sequence is TGTGCCAGCTCACCGGCGGGGTACAATTCACCCCTCCACTTT. Filled out from reference TRBV18 and TRBJ1-6, the complete variable domain reads NAGVMQNPRHLVRRRGQEARLRCSPMKGHSHVYWYRQLPEEGLKFMVYLQKENIIDESGMPKERFSAEFPKEGPSILRIQQVVRGDSAAYFCASSPAGYNSPLHFGNGTRLTVT.

There are a few counts of this clone. The V gene is TRBV7-3, the J gene TRBJ2-1; 10 bases match TRBD2. Germline-derived CDR1 and CDR2 are SGHTA and FQGTGA. With V trimmed by 5 bases and J by 8 bases, 9 bases remained unmatched. The CDR3 is 15 amino acids. The CDR3 DNA reads as TGTGCCAGCAGCCCATCTAGCGGGAGCGTCTATGAGCAGTTCTTC. Its protein is CASSPSSGSVYEQFF.

J is TRBJ1-1 and V is TRBV5-4, with unresolved D. The ends were cut back, 0 bases at V and 5 bases at J, with 11 bases in the middle. Germline loops: CDR1 SGHNT, CDR2 YYREEE (reference sequence). The CDR3 is 14 amino acids. CDR3 DNA sequence: TGTGCCAGCAGCTTGGGGGGAAGCGGGACTGAAGCTTTCTTT. Translated: CASSLGGSGTEAFF.

This chain connects TRBV4-2 to TRBJ2-5; TRBD2 aligns across 14 bases. CDR3 length: 18 residues. V shed 0 bases and J 4 bases; nucleotides not matched to a gene: 7. Germline loops: CDR1 LGHNA, CDR2 YNFKEQ. CDR3 coding DNA: TGTGCCAGCAGCCAAGACGGGACTAGCGGGGGTGACCGAGAGACCCAGTACTTC. Protein: CASSQDGTSGGDRETQYF.

The chain recombines TRBV27 with TRBJ2-7; 7 positions match TRBD1. CDR3 length equals 13 residues. Germline-derived CDR1 and CDR2 are MNHEY and SMNVEV (reference sequence). The V gene end was trimmed by 5 bases and the J gene end by 3 bases; junction bases not matched to a gene: 4. The chain's CDR3 is CASSGDRFYEQYF. CDR3 DNA: TGTGCCAGCAGTGGGGACAGATTCTACGAGCAGTACTTC.

V and J are TRBV5-4 and TRBJ2-5; 9 positions match TRBD1. V shed 4 bases, J shed 4 bases, and the junction held 8 bases outside the gene matches. The CDR3 runs to 15 residues. The germline CDR1 and CDR2 sequences are SGHNT and YYREEE (reference sequence). The CDR3 nucleotides are TGTGCCAGCAGCGGGCTACAGGGGGCTGTAGAGACCCAGTACTTC. It encodes CASSGLQGAVETQYF. Supplemented by reference TRBV5-4 and TRBJ2-5, the full variable domain reads ETGVTQSPTHLIKTRGQQVTLRCSSQSGHNTVSWYQQALGQGPQFIFQYYREEENGRGNFPPRFSGLQFPNYSSELNVNALELDDSALYLCASSGLQGAVETQYFGPGTRLLVL.

The V and J genes are TRBV9 and TRBJ1-5, with 7 bases lining up with TRBD1. The CDR3 extends over 14 amino acids. CDR1 SGDLS and CDR2 YYNGEE come from the germline V gene. Trimming removed 3 bases from V and 3 bases from J; junction bases left unmatched: 3. The DNA for the CDR3 is TGTGCCAGCAGCGCAGGACAGGCCAATCAGCCCCAGCATTTT. Its translation is CASSAGQANQPQHF.

This clone has a single count. The chain is built from TRBV11-2 and TRBJ1-4; D call uncertain. This CDR3 contains 14 residues. Germline loops: CDR1 SGHAT, CDR2 FQNNGV. V dropped 5 bases and J dropped 8 bases, with 15 bases sitting between them. CDR3 sequence: CASSPPFISEKLFF. In nucleotides, the CDR3 is TGTGCCAGCAGCCCCCCTTTCATAAGCGAAAAACTGTTTTTT.

The CDR3 DNA follows: TGCGCCAGCAGCCGGACTCGGACTAGCGGGGGGGGTCACGGGGAGCTGTTTTTT. It translates to CASSRTRTSGGGHGELFF. The chain is built from TRBV4-1 and TRBJ2-2, with TRBD2 matching over 15 bases. CDR3 size: 18 residues. In germline, CDR1 is MGHRA, CDR2 YSYEKL. J lost 7 bases, V lost 4 bases, and 10 bases had no gene match.

V and J are TRBV21-1 and TRBJ1-4; the table names TRBD1, a call not compared with the DNA. TRBV21-1 is given as a pseudogene. This CDR3 is 14 amino acids long. CDR3 DNA: TGTGCCAGCAACAACAGGATAACTAATGAAAAACTGTTTTTT. Amino acids: CASNNRITNEKLFF.